A selection of T cell receptor beta chains follows, all from one sample in a study of cytomegalovirus exposure and HLA in healthy donors. Profiling relied on immunoSEQ multiplex PCR, and the TCRdb table lists in-frame clones only, not all of them. The table lists around 100,000 clones, around 74% of them singletons. Sequencing was done on a sample of PBMCs. The receptors stem from a man under 40 in good health and CMV-seropositive. Each CDR3 is given with its conserved first and last residue. The D gene is left open where the match is weak. The size of a clone is reported for some rows only, either as once, few or many, or as a class for expanded clones.

clone size: few
V gene: TRBV9
D gene: .
J gene: TRBJ1-1
CDR3 protein: CASSESGVWDTEAFF
CDR3 DNA: TGTGCCAGCAGCGAAAGCGGGGTCTGGGACACTGAAGCTTTCTTT

clone size: .
V gene: TRBV6-4
D gene: TRBD1
J gene: TRBJ1-6
CDR3 protein: CASSDSTGGNSPLHF
CDR3 DNA: TGTGCCAGCAGTGACTCGACAGGGGGCAATTCACCCCTCCACTTT

clone size: .
V gene: TRBV30
D gene: .
J gene: TRBJ1-2
CDR3 protein: CAWSGPGREYGYTF
CDR3 DNA: TGTGCCTGGAGTGGACCGGGAAGGGAGTATGGCTACACCTTC

clone size: few
V gene: TRBV6-5
D gene: .
J gene: TRBJ1-2
CDR3 protein: CASSYSIGGRGGYTF
CDR3 DNA: TGTGCCAGCAGTTACTCGATCGGGGGTCGCGGGGGCTACACCTTC

clone size: .
V gene: TRBV9
D gene: .
J gene: TRBJ1-5
CDR3 protein: CASSVGLGNQPQHF
CDR3 DNA: TGTGCCAGCAGCGTAGGACTTGGCAATCAGCCCCAGCATTTT

clone size: .
V gene: TRBV19
D gene: TRBD2
J gene: TRBJ2-3
CDR3 protein: CASSPERRGGTDTQYF
CDR3 DNA: TGTGCCAGTAGTCCCGAGAGGCGGGGGGGTACAGATACGCAGTATTTT

clone size: .
V gene: TRBV2
D gene: .
J gene: TRBJ1-6
CDR3 protein: CAGGTHRVNSPLHF
CDR3 DNA: TGTGCCGGTGGAACGCACAGGGTAAATTCACCCCTCCACTTT

clone size: .
V gene: TRBV28
D gene: TRBD2
J gene: TRBJ2-7
CDR3 protein: CASGYWASGGPSYEQYF
CDR3 DNA: TGTGCCAGCGGCTATTGGGCTAGCGGGGGGCCGTCCTACGAGCAGTACTTC

clone size: .
V gene: TRBV5-1
D gene: .
J gene: TRBJ2-3
CDR3 protein: CASSGTVTTDTQYF
CDR3 DNA: TGCGCCAGCAGTGGAACAGTCACCACAGATACGCAGTATTTT

clone size: .
V gene: TRBV15
D gene: .
J gene: TRBJ1-6
CDR3 protein: CATSFGPWGALHF
CDR3 DNA: TGTGCCACCAGCTTTGGGCCCTGGGGGGCCCTCCACTTT

clone size: .
V gene: TRBV7-2
D gene: .
J gene: TRBJ1-2
CDR3 protein: CASSRWASRTTSNGYTF
CDR3 DNA: TGTGCCAGCAGCCGTTGGGCGTCCCGGACAACCTCCAATGGCTACACCTTC

clone size: few
V gene: TRBV14
D gene: TRBD1
J gene: TRBJ2-7
CDR3 protein: CASSQGTRGLVYEQYF
CDR3 DNA: TGTGCCAGCAGCCAAGGCACCAGGGGGCTTGTCTACGAGCAGTACTTC

clone size: .
V gene: TRBV7-2
D gene: TRBD2
J gene: TRBJ2-2
CDR3 protein: CASSLRWGGSGELFF
CDR3 DNA: TGTGCCAGCAGCTTACGATGGGGGGGATCCGGGGAGCTGTTTTTT

clone size: few
V gene: TRBV5-1
D gene: TRBD1
J gene: TRBJ1-4
CDR3 protein: CASSLGQGASNEKLFF
CDR3 DNA: TGCGCCAGCAGCTTGGGACAGGGGGCTTCTAATGAAAAACTGTTTTTT

clone size: .
V gene: TRBV28
D gene: TRBD1
J gene: TRBJ2-7
CDR3 protein: CASSSHGTGDSYEQYF
CDR3 DNA: TGTGCCAGCAGTTCTCACGGGACAGGGGACTCCTACGAGCAGTACTTC

clone size: .
V gene: TRBV9
D gene: TRBD2
J gene: TRBJ2-1
CDR3 protein: CASSVAGGASNEQFF
CDR3 DNA: TGTGCCAGCAGCGTAGCGGGGGGGGCGTCCAATGAGCAGTTCTTC

clone size: many
V gene: TRBV7-9
D gene: .
J gene: TRBJ1-1
CDR3 protein: CASSSQTATSEAFF
CDR3 DNA: TGTGCCAGCAGCTCACAAACAGCCACCAGCGAAGCTTTCTTT

clone size: .
V gene: TRBV27
D gene: TRBD1
J gene: TRBJ1-1
CDR3 protein: CATRPTGGYTEAFF
CDR3 DNA: TGTGCCACTCGACCGACAGGGGGCTACACTGAAGCTTTCTTT

clone size: .
V gene: TRBV2
D gene: TRBD2
J gene: TRBJ2-5
CDR3 protein: CASSESPGLAGETQYF
CDR3 DNA: TGTGCCAGCAGTGAGTCGCCGGGACTAGCGGGGGAGACCCAGTACTTC

clone size: .
V gene: TRBV28
D gene: TRBD2
J gene: TRBJ2-7
CDR3 protein: CASSSTSLAGGFYEQYF
CDR3 DNA: TGTGCCAGCAGTTCGACCTCCCTAGCGGGGGGGTTCTACGAGCAGTACTTC

clone size: .
V gene: TRBV7-8
D gene: TRBD1
J gene: TRBJ1-4
CDR3 protein: CASSLGGDRVNEKLFF
CDR3 DNA: TGTGCCAGCAGCTTAGGAGGGGACAGGGTTAATGAAAAACTGTTTTTT

clone size: .
V gene: TRBV5-5
D gene: .
J gene: TRBJ2-7
CDR3 protein: CASSLAVGFGYEQYF
CDR3 DNA: TGTGCCAGCAGCTTGGCCGTCGGGTTCGGGTACGAGCAGTACTTC

clone size: .
V gene: TRBV5-1
D gene: .
J gene: TRBJ2-7
CDR3 protein: CASSLGQGRYEQYF
CDR3 DNA: TGCGCCAGCAGCTTGGGGCAGGGAAGGTACGAGCAGTACTTC

clone size: .
V gene: TRBV6-4
D gene: TRBD2
J gene: TRBJ2-2
CDR3 protein: CASRPLAGRNTGELFF
CDR3 DNA: TGTGCCAGCAGACCCTTAGCGGGGAGGAACACCGGGGAGCTGTTTTTT

clone size: .
V gene: TRBV7-9
D gene: .
J gene: TRBJ1-1
CDR3 protein: CASIYGSGPTEAFF
CDR3 DNA: TGTGCCAGCATTTACGGGTCAGGGCCCACTGAAGCTTTCTTT

clone size: once
V gene: TRBV30
D gene: .
J gene: TRBJ1-6
CDR3 protein: CAWSVTGAYNSPLHF
CDR3 DNA: TGTGCCTGGAGTGTAACAGGCGCCTATAACTCACCCCTCCACTTT

clone size: .
V gene: TRBV30
D gene: TRBD2
J gene: TRBJ2-5
CDR3 protein: CAWNLGGQETQYF
CDR3 DNA: TGTGCCTGGAATTTGGGGGGGCAAGAGACCCAGTACTTC

clone size: few
V gene: TRBV5-6
D gene: .
J gene: TRBJ2-7
CDR3 protein: CASSLGSLVAYEQYF
CDR3 DNA: TGTGCCAGCAGCTTGGGTTCTCTAGTGGCTTACGAGCAGTACTTC

clone size: .
V gene: TRBV21-1
D gene: .
J gene: TRBJ2-1
CDR3 protein: CASSKVDRDRDNEQFF
CDR3 DNA: TGTGCCAGCAGCAAAGTCGACCGGGACAGAGACAATGAGCAGTTCTTC

clone size: .
V gene: TRBV5-4
D gene: .
J gene: TRBJ1-3
CDR3 protein: CASSLGPGSGNTIYF
CDR3 DNA: TGTGCCAGCAGCCTGGGACCGGGTTCTGGAAACACCATATATTTT

clone size: .
V gene: TRBV11-3
D gene: TRBD1
J gene: TRBJ2-7
CDR3 protein: CASSLETGTSYEQYF
CDR3 DNA: TGTGCCAGCAGCTTGGAGACAGGGACGAGCTACGAGCAGTACTTC

clone size: .
V gene: TRBV11-3
D gene: TRBD1
J gene: TRBJ2-7
CDR3 protein: CASSLGRQGANEQYF
CDR3 DNA: TGTGCCAGCAGCTTAGGCAGACAGGGGGCCAACGAGCAGTACTTC

clone size: .
V gene: TRBV27
D gene: TRBD1
J gene: TRBJ2-7
CDR3 protein: CASSKTGGSYEQYF
CDR3 DNA: TGTGCCAGCAGTAAGACAGGGGGTTCCTACGAGCAGTACTTC

clone size: .
V gene: TRBV19
D gene: TRBD2
J gene: TRBJ2-1
CDR3 protein: CASSIDRGGRGHYNEQFF
CDR3 DNA: TGTGCCAGTAGTATAGATCGGGGGGGGCGGGGACACTACAATGAGCAGTTCTTC

clone size: .
V gene: TRBV7-9
D gene: .
J gene: TRBJ2-5
CDR3 protein: CASSLPRVGVDQETQYF
CDR3 DNA: TGTGCCAGCAGCTTACCCCGCGTCGGGGTCGACCAAGAGACCCAGTACTTC

clone size: .
V gene: TRBV4-3
D gene: .
J gene: TRBJ2-7
CDR3 protein: CASSQGTGSSYEQYF
CDR3 DNA: TGCGCCAGCAGCCAAGGGACGGGGAGCTCCTACGAGCAGTACTTC

clone size: .
V gene: TRBV29-1
D gene: TRBD2
J gene: TRBJ2-1
CDR3 protein: CSVGLAGDGEQFF
CDR3 DNA: TGCAGCGTTGGACTAGCGGGGGACGGGGAGCAGTTCTTC

clone size: .
V gene: TRBV6-1
D gene: .
J gene: TRBJ2-5
CDR3 protein: CASSEPGMETQYF
CDR3 DNA: TGTGCCAGCAGTGAACCGGGGATGGAGACCCAGTACTTC

clone size: once
V gene: TRBV23-1
D gene: .
J gene: TRBJ2-7
CDR3 protein: CASSQVPEKEKETYEQYF
CDR3 DNA: TGCGCCAGCAGTCAAGTACCTGAAAAGGAGAAAGAGACCTACGAGCAGTACTTC

clone size: .
V gene: TRBV27
D gene: .
J gene: TRBJ2-7
CDR3 protein: CASRDAGLNEQYF
CDR3 DNA: TGTGCCAGCAGAGACGCGGGGTTAAACGAGCAGTACTTC

clone size: .
V gene: TRBV28
D gene: .
J gene: TRBJ2-7
CDR3 protein: CASRTLDRIYEQYF
CDR3 DNA: TGTGCCAGCAGGACCCTCGACAGGATCTACGAGCAGTACTTC

clone size: few
V gene: TRBV6-1
D gene: .
J gene: TRBJ2-7
CDR3 protein: CASSEVAGILSYEQYF
CDR3 DNA: TGTGCCAGCAGTGAAGTTGCAGGGATCCTTTCCTACGAGCAGTACTTC

clone size: .
V gene: TRBV28
D gene: .
J gene: TRBJ1-3
CDR3 protein: CASSPRSHKAGNTIYF
CDR3 DNA: TGTGCCAGCAGTCCCCGATCACACAAAGCTGGAAACACCATATATTTT

clone size: .
V gene: TRBV4-1
D gene: TRBD2
J gene: TRBJ2-1
CDR3 protein: CASSQERLADPYNEQFF
CDR3 DNA: TGCGCCAGCAGCCAAGAGCGACTAGCGGACCCCTACAATGAGCAGTTCTTC

clone size: .
V gene: TRBV2
D gene: .
J gene: TRBJ1-1
CDR3 protein: CASRTLTGTTEAFF
CDR3 DNA: TGTGCCAGCAGGACGCTCACAGGGACCACTGAAGCTTTCTTT

clone size: .
V gene: TRBV7-2
D gene: .
J gene: TRBJ2-3
CDR3 protein: CASSFVPAALDTQYF
CDR3 DNA: TGTGCCAGCAGCTTCGTTCCAGCGGCGTTAGATACGCAGTATTTT

clone size: few
V gene: TRBV5-6
D gene: TRBD2
J gene: TRBJ2-7
CDR3 protein: CASTPGPGGSYEQYF
CDR3 DNA: TGTGCCAGCACCCCAGGGCCGGGGGGATCCTACGAGCAGTACTTC

clone size: few
V gene: TRBV6-6
D gene: TRBD1
J gene: TRBJ1-6
CDR3 protein: CAVRDSQSSPLHF
CDR3 DNA: TGTGCCGTCCGGGACAGTCAAAGTTCACCCCTCCACTTT